Below are 26 T cell receptor beta chains sequenced from a single sample in a study of shared clonotypes between healthy human individuals. Measured with immunoSEQ multiplex PCR; TCRdb has only the in-frame clones, and not every one. The sample includes 300,000 to 400,000 clones, less than 85% seen only once; the top ten take over 9.5%. The material sequenced was memory CD4+ T cells sorted from blood. Sample subset: CD45RA-negative fraction. The receptor set was obtained from a man younger than 45 in good health.

The genes are TRBV6-5 and TRBJ2-7, with 13 bases aligning to TRBD2. The V gene end was trimmed by 2 bases and the J gene end by 5 bases; junction bases not matched to a gene: 6. The CDR3 has 16 residues. Germline assignment: CDR1 MNHEY and CDR2 SVGAGI. In DNA, the CDR3 is TGTGCCAGCAGTTACAGGACTAGCGGGAGAGACGACGAGCAGTACTTC. Protein: CASSYRTSGRDDEQYF.

The chain recombines TRBV5-1 with TRBJ2-3, with TRBD2 matching 11 bases. CDR3 length: 17 residues. The trim removed 0 bases at V and 2 bases at J, leaving 5 bases unmatched. Germline V lookup: CDR1 SGHRS, CDR2 YFSETQ. CDR3: CASSLELAGVFTDTQYF. The CDR3 DNA is TGCGCCAGCAGCTTGGAACTAGCGGGAGTATTCACAGATACGCAGTATTTT.

The genes are TRBV19 and TRBJ1-1, with D hard to call. V was shortened by 5 bases and J by 3 bases, with 13 bases between the two germline ends. Germline CDR1 reads LNHDA; CDR2 reads SQIVND (reference sequence). The length of the CDR3 is 14 residues. In nucleotides, the CDR3 is TGTGCCAGTAGTCCCGGGGAGGGTCACACTGAAGCTTTCTTT. Translated, it gives CASSPGEGHTEAFF.

This chain connects TRBV30 to TRBJ1-5; no clear D. V lost 4 bases to trimming and J lost 2 bases, with 18 bases between them. The CDR3 covers 16 residues. Per germline, CDR1 GTSNPN and CDR2 SVGIG (reference sequence). The CDR3 DNA follows: TGTGCCTGGAAGAACCCACGGCGGAGCGGCAATCAGCCCCAGCATTTT. It specifies CAWKNPRRSGNQPQHF. The full variable domain, with the rest looked up from reference TRBV30 and TRBJ1-5, is SQTIHQWPATLVQPVGSPLSLECTVEGTSNPNLYWYRQAAGRGLQLLFYSVGIGQISSEVPQNLSASRPQDRQFILSSKKLLLSDSGFYLCAWKNPRRSGNQPQHFGDGTRLSIL.

Concerning this clone itself: The same CDR3 arises from other DNA sequences in this sample as well. The chain carries TRBV5-6 and TRBJ2-3; no clear D. Germline lookup yields CDR1 SGHDT and CDR2 YYEEEE. The CDR3 length is 13 residues. The V gene lost 0 bases and the J gene lost 6 bases, with 8 bases spanning the gap. CDR3 in amino acids: CASSLGRLDTQYF. Here the CDR3 DNA reads TGTGCCAGCAGCTTGGGCCGGTTGGATACGCAGTATTTT.

J is TRBJ2-1 and V is TRBV18; 8 nucleotides agree with TRBD1. The V segment lost 0 bases and the J segment 9 bases; nucleotides outside the gene matches: 10. Germline CDR1 and CDR2: KGHSH and LQKENI. The CDR3 has 16 amino acids. The CDR3 DNA follows: TGTGCCAGCTCACCACCAGGGCAGGGGGCGCAGGGTGAGCAGTTCTTC. It translates to CASSPPGQGAQGEQFF.

The chain joins TRBV7-2 to TRBJ1-2; TRBD1 might be the D (6 bases). The V end lost 3 bases, the J end lost 4 bases, and 9 bases lay between the germline ends. Germline-derived CDR1 and CDR2 are SGHTA and FQGNSA. The CDR3 is 13 residues long. The CDR3 spells CASSFRGGYGYTF. As DNA, the CDR3 is TGTGCCAGCAGCTTCAGGGGCGGCTATGGCTACACCTTC.

V is TRBV6-5 and J is TRBJ2-7, with 7 positions matching TRBD1. From germline, CDR1 is MNHEY and CDR2 SVGAGI. Trimming removed 5 bases from V and 6 bases from J; junction bases left unmatched: 10. The CDR3 spans 14 residues. The CDR3 reads CASSTVTGPAEQYF. CDR3 coding DNA: TGTGCCAGCAGTACCGTGACAGGGCCGGCCGAGCAGTACTTC.

This clone is a singleton in its sample. CDR3 nucleotides: TGTGCCAGTAGGACTCTAGCCAAAAACATTCAGTACTTC. It specifies CASRTLAKNIQYF. The rearrangement joins TRBV19 to TRBJ2-4, with D unclear. The CDR3 sequence is 13 residues long. Germline CDR1 is LNHDA and CDR2 is SQIVND (reference sequence). V lost 6 bases to trimming and J lost 0 bases, with 6 bases between them. The full variable domain, rest sourced from reference TRBV19 and TRBJ2-4, is DGGITQSPKYLFRKEGQNVTLSCEQNLNHDAMYWYRQDPGQGLRLIYYSQIVNDFQKGDIAEGYSVSREKKESFPLTVTSAQKNPTAFYLCASRTLAKNIQYFGAGTRLSVL.

The genes are TRBV2 and TRBJ2-5, with D perhaps TRBD2 (6 bases). V shed 1 base and J shed 5 bases, with 11 bases lying between them. The germline CDR1 and CDR2 sequences are SNHLY and FYNNEI. The CDR3 has 14 amino acids. CDR3: CASSEEGAGETQYF. CDR3 nucleotide sequence: TGTGCCAGCAGTGAAGAGGGAGCGGGTGAGACCCAGTACTTC.

CDR3: CASTRGGSYEQYF. DNA for the CDR3: TGTGCCAGCACAAGGGGGGGTTCCTACGAGCAGTACTTC. V and J are TRBV7-6 and TRBJ2-7; D is perhaps TRBD2 (7 bases). V was shortened by 7 bases and J by 1 base, with 11 bases between the two germline ends. Per germline, CDR1 SGHVS and CDR2 FNYEAQ. This CDR3 is built from 13 residues.

The rearrangement links TRBV7-9 to TRBJ2-2; D possibly corresponds to TRBD2 (6 bases). V lost 2 bases to trimming and J lost 3 bases, with 22 bases between them. This CDR3 is built from 19 residues. Germline V gene lookup returns CDR1 SEHNR and CDR2 FQNEAQ (reference sequence). DNA for the CDR3: TGTGCCAGCAGCTTAAGAGGATCGACCTGGAGGGAACACACCGGGGAGCTGTTTTTT. Translating gives CASSLRGSTWREHTGELFF.

The rearrangement uses TRBV6-6 and TRBJ1-3; TRBD1 is a possible D gene (5 bases). The V and J ends lost 5 bases and 2 bases respectively, with 13 bases between them. The CDR3 is made up of 15 amino acids. Germline CDR1 reads MNHNY; CDR2 reads SVGAGI (reference sequence). The CDR3 sequence is CASSHLDSAGNTIYF. For the CDR3, the DNA is TGTGCCAGCAGTCACCTCGACAGTGCTGGAAACACCATATATTTT.

DNA for the CDR3: TGTGCCAGCAGCTTAGGTTACTTGAATGAGCAGTTCTTC. This codes for CASSLGYLNEQFF. The J gene is TRBJ2-1, the V gene TRBV5-5; no definite D call. This CDR3 is built from 13 residues. The V end lost 2 bases, the J end lost 7 bases, and 10 bases lay between the germline ends. Germline CDR1 and CDR2: SGHKS and YYEKEE (reference sequence).

This clone showed up just a few times. The V and J genes are TRBV18 and TRBJ1-2, with D tentatively TRBD1 (6 bases). CDR3 length: 14 residues. The V and J ends lost 3 bases and 7 bases respectively, with 15 bases between them. CDR1 is KGHSH, CDR2 LQKENI, per germline. The chain's CDR3 is CASSPRDRSSGYTF. The CDR3 DNA follows: TGTGCCAGCTCACCTCGCGACAGGTCATCTGGCTACACCTTC.

This clone was found a few times. The CDR3 bases are TGTGCCACGACCGGGACAGGTATCTATGGCTACACCTTC. As protein: CATTGTGIYGYTF. The V gene is TRBV2, the J gene TRBJ1-2; 8 nucleotides align to TRBD1. The J segment lost 4 bases and the V segment lost 10 bases, leaving 8 bases of the junction unmatched. This CDR3 region has 13 residues. Germline CDR1 and CDR2: SNHLY and FYNNEI.

The chain joins TRBV19 to TRBJ2-1; D remains unclear. Germline-derived CDR1 and CDR2 are LNHDA and SQIVND (reference sequence). The V gene lost 8 bases and the J gene lost 5 bases, with 10 bases spanning the gap. This CDR3 contains 12 residues. The chain's CDR3 is CASRLRNNEQFF. As DNA, the CDR3 is TGTGCCAGTCGTCTCAGGAACAATGAGCAGTTCTTC. The full variable domain, its missing parts supplied by reference TRBV19 and TRBJ2-1, is DGGITQSPKYLFRKEGQNVTLSCEQNLNHDAMYWYRQDPGQGLRLIYYSQIVNDFQKGDIAEGYSVSREKKESFPLTVTSAQKNPTAFYLCASRLRNNEQFFGPGTRLTVL.

The rearrangement joins TRBV30 to TRBJ2-5; D gene ambiguous. V lost 3 bases and J lost 6, with 11 bases in between. CDR3 length equals 12 residues. Germline loops: CDR1 GTSNPN, CDR2 SVGIG (reference sequence). The CDR3 coding sequence is TGTGCCTGGAGGTCTGGGGTCAAGACCCAGTACTTC. Protein sequence: CAWRSGVKTQYF.

The chain is built from TRBV5-6 and TRBJ1-1, with D hard to call. V was shortened by 0 bases and J by 3 bases, with 12 bases between the two germline ends. Germline CDR1 is SGHDT and CDR2 is YYEEEE. This CDR3 is 15 amino acids long. DNA for the CDR3: TGTGCCAGCAGCTTGGCCGGGGTTTGGGACACTGAAGCTTTCTTT. It specifies CASSLAGVWDTEAFF.

This clone has only a few counts. Here the CDR3 DNA reads TGTGCCAGCAGCTTAAAGTGGGCGGGAGAATCGGGGAATGAGCAGTTCTTC. Translation: CASSLKWAGESGNEQFF. This rearrangement joins TRBV7-8 to TRBJ2-1; TRBD2 agrees at 7 bases. Trimming removed 2 bases from V and 7 bases from J; junction bases left unmatched: 14. The CDR3 length is 17 residues. Germline V gives CDR1 SGHVS, CDR2 FQNEAQ.

The CDR3 region is CASSQDLASGKFF. The CDR3 region has the DNA TGTGCCAGCAGCCAAGATCTCGCAAGCGGGAAGTTCTTC. V gene TRBV14 combines with J gene TRBJ2-1, with TRBD2 matching over 7 bases. Looked up from germline, CDR1 is SGHDN and CDR2 is FVKESK. After removal of 0 bases from V and 14 bases from J, the junction contained 7 bases not matched to a gene. The CDR3 is made up of 13 amino acids.

This clone appeared once. Other DNA sequences in the same sample also yield this CDR3. The rearrangement joins TRBV2 to TRBJ2-1; tentative D call: TRBD2 (5 bases). The V end lost 1 base, the J end lost 3 bases, and 7 bases lay between the germline ends. This CDR3 has 14 amino acids. Per germline, CDR1 SNHLY and CDR2 FYNNEI. The CDR3 DNA is TGTGCCAGCAGTGAAGGTGGGAGCTACAATGAGCAGTTCTTC. Amino acid sequence: CASSEGGSYNEQFF.

This CDR3 reads CASGWQGQSFTEAFF. The CDR3 bases are TGTGCCAGCGGCTGGCAAGGACAGTCCTTCACTGAAGCTTTCTTT. This sequence joins TRBV28 and TRBJ1-1; the D gene is possibly TRBD1 (6 bases). The CDR3 has 15 residues. CDR1 MDHEN and CDR2 SYDVKM come from the germline V gene. Trimming cost V 8 bases and J 4 bases, with 20 bases left between them.

This clone was seen more than once but under ten times. This chain uses TRBV28 with TRBJ2-5, with 9 bases lining up with TRBD1. The junction had 8 bases not matched to a gene; V was cut back by 8 bases and J by 4 bases. Germline V gives CDR1 MDHEN, CDR2 SYDVKM. The CDR3 sequence is 14 residues long. The CDR3 protein is CASYLPGQGETQYF. CDR3 nucleotides: TGTGCCAGCTATCTACCGGGACAGGGAGAGACCCAGTACTTC.

Many counts were recorded for this clone. The V call is TRBV15, the J call TRBJ1-4, with a tentative D call TRBD1 (5 bases). This CDR3 is built from 13 residues. Germline-derived CDR1 and CDR2 are LNHNV and YYDKDF (reference sequence). Trimming cost V 8 bases and J 6 bases, with 13 bases left between them. The CDR3 is CATARGEDEKLFF. CDR3 in DNA: TGTGCCACCGCCAGAGGGGAGGATGAAAAACTGTTTTTT.

With regard to this clone: This specimen includes other DNA sequences encoding the same CDR3. The rearrangement links TRBV18 to TRBJ2-1; D not certain. CDR1 and CDR2 (germline): KGHSH, LQKENI. Trimming removed 0 bases from V and 0 bases from J, with 6 bases in between. The CDR3 sequence is 15 residues long. CDR3 protein: CASSPPSLSYNEQFF. The CDR3, as DNA: TGTGCCAGCTCACCACCGAGCCTCTCCTACAATGAGCAGTTCTTC.